This T cell receptor (beta chain) is from a study of T cell responses to AZD1222 COVID-19 vaccine. V was pared by 1 base and J by 0 bases, with 9 bases between. Looked up from germline, CDR1 is SGHVS and CDR2 is FQNEAQ. The CDR3 consists of 15 residues. The table came from immunoSEQ multiplex PCR; TCRdb's copy has only in-frame clones and leaves some out. The table records 100,000 to 120,000 clones, roughly 89% of them present only once. This TCR was sampled from an adult in good health. The rearrangement links TRBV7-8 to TRBJ1-2; TRBD1 might be the D (6 bases). Material: peripheral blood, obtained on day 0 of MenACWY control vaccination. The CDR3 DNA follows: TGTGCCAGCAGCTTAGTGGGGGCTACTAACTATGGCTACACCTTC. It is translated as CASSLVGATNYGYTF.